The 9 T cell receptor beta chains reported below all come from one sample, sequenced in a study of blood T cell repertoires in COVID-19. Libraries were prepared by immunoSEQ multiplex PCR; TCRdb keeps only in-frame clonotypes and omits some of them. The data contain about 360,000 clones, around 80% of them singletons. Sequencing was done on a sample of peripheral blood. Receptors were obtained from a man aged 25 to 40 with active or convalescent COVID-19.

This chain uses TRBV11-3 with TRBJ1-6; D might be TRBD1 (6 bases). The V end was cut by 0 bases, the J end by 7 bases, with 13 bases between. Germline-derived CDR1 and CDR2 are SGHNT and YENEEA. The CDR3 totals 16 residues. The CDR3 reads CASSLESWQGNSPLHF. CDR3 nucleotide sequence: TGTGCCAGCAGCTTAGAGTCCTGGCAGGGGAATTCACCCCTCCACTTT.

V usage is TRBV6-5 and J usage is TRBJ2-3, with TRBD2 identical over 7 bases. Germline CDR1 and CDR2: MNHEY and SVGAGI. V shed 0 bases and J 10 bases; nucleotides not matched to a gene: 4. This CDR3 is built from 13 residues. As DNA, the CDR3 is TGTGCCAGCAGTTACTCCCGGGACTACTCGCAGTATTTT. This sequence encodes CASSYSRDYSQYF.

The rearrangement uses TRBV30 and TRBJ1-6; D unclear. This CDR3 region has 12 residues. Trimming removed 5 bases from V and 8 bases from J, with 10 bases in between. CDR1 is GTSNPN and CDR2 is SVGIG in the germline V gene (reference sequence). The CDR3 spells CAWAVRHSPLHF. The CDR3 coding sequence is TGTGCCTGGGCCGTGAGGCATTCACCCCTCCACTTT.

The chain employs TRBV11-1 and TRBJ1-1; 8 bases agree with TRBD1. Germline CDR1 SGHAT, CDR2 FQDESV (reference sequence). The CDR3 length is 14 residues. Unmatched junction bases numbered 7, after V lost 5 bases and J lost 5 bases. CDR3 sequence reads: CASSIQGVGTEAFF. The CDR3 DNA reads TGTGCCAGCAGCATACAGGGGGTAGGGACTGAAGCTTTCTTT. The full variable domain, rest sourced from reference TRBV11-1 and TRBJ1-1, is EAEVAQSPRYKITEKSQAVAFWCDPISGHATLYWYRQILGQGPELLVQFQDESVVDDSQLPKDRFSAERLKGVDSTLKIQPAELGDSAMYLCASSIQGVGTEAFFGQGTRLTVV.

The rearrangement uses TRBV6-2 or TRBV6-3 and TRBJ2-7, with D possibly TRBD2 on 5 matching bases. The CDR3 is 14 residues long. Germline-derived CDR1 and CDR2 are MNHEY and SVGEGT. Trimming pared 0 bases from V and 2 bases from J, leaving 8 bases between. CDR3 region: CASSYSEGTYEQYF. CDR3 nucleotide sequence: TGTGCCAGCAGTTACTCAGAGGGAACCTACGAGCAGTACTTC.

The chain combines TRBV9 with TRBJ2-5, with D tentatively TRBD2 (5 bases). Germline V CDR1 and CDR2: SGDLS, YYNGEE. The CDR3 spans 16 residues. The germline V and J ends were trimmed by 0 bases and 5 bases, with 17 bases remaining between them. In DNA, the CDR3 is TGTGCCAGCAGCGTAGGAGTGGGAGATGGAGACGAGACCCAGTACTTC. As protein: CASSVGVGDGDETQYF.

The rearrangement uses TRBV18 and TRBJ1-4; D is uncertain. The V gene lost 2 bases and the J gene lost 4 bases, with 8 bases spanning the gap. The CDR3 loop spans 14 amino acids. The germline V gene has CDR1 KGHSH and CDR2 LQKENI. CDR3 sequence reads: CASSPGQSNEKLFF. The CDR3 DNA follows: TGTGCCAGCTCACCAGGGCAGAGTAATGAAAAACTGTTTTTT.

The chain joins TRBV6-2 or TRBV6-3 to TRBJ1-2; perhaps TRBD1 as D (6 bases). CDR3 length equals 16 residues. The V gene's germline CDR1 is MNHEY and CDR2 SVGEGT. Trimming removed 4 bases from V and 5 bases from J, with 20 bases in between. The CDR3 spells CASSLARDNGRYGYTF. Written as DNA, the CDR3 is TGTGCCAGCAGTTTGGCCCGGGACAATGGACGTTATGGCTACACCTTC.

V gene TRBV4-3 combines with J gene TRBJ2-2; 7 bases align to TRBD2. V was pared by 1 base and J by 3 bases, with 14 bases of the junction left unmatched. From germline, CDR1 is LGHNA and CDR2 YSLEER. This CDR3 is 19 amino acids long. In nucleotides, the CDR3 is TGCGCCAGCAGCCAAGTTATTTTTAGCGGGCTGGGGGACACCGGGGAGCTGTTTTTT. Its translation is CASSQVIFSGLGDTGELFF.